The rows below give T cell receptor beta chains drawn from one sample of a study of control samples from healthy donors and cancer patients. Some clones are missing from TCRdb's copy, which holds only in-frame ones; the method was immunoSEQ multiplex PCR. Of tens of thousands of clones listed, approximately 90% were seen once; the top ten hold roughly 3.4%. The sample comprised blood. Receptors were obtained from a woman between 18 and 29 years old in good health. Each CDR3 is given with its conserved first and last residue. Each record gives: J gene, D gene, V gene, CDR3 protein, CDR3 DNA. The D gene is left open where the match is weak.

TRBJ2-7 - TRBV12-3/TRBV12-4 CASGDPIYEQYF TGTGCCTCAGGAGATCCTATCTACGAGCAGTACTTC
TRBJ2-7 - TRBV9 CASSVGGAGQRYEQYF TGTGCCAGCAGCGTAGGAGGAGCCGGGCAGCGCTACGAGCAGTACTTC
TRBJ2-7 - TRBV6-5 CASSYGQSYEQYF TGTGCCAGCAGTTACGGACAGTCCTACGAGCAGTACTTC
TRBJ1-4 - TRBV9 CASSVGGSKLFF TGTGCCAGCAGCGTAGGAGGGTCAAAACTGTTTTTT
TRBJ2-3 - TRBV9 CASSVGAGGTDTQYF TGTGCCAGCAGCGTAGGAGCGGGTGGCACAGATACGCAGTATTTT
TRBJ1-1 - TRBV29-1 CSVSSNGGVAEAFF TGCAGCGTTTCTTCTAACGGGGGGGTCGCTGAAGCTTTCTTT
TRBJ2-5 TRBD2 TRBV25-1 CASTLNPGLAGGGETQYF TGTGCCAGCACACTAAATCCGGGACTAGCGGGGGGTGGAGAGACCCAGTACTTC
TRBJ2-7 - TRBV12-3/TRBV12-4 CASSSLRHEQYF TGTGCCAGCAGTTCTCTCAGACACGAGCAGTACTTC
TRBJ1-2 TRBD1 TRBV7-9 CASSPTGALADGYTF TGTGCCAGCAGCCCGACAGGGGCCCTTGCCGATGGCTACACCTTC
TRBJ1-5 - TRBV6-6 CASNLRRGMGNQPQHF TGTGCCAGCAACCTGAGGAGGGGAATGGGCAATCAGCCCCAGCATTTT
TRBJ1-2 - TRBV5-4 CASSPQGTGGYTF TGTGCCAGCAGCCCACAGGGTACTGGTGGCTACACCTTC